In this sample, the clone carrying this T cell receptor beta chain turned up a few times. What it recognizes is unknown. This sample stems from a study of T-cell memory formation after mild COVID-19. General study results and limits: Clones shrinking from day 15 to 85 showed even CD4/CD8 mixes; later expanders tilted CD4+. That cross-reactive memory joined was suggested by some responding clones appearing in pre-infection memory.

The germline gives CDR1 KGHDR, CDR2 SFDVKD. V shed 6 bases, J shed 4 bases, and the junction held 12 bases outside the gene matches. The CDR3 spans 17 residues. TCRdb reprocessed the 5' RACE reads with MiXCR, giving one entry per CDR3 protein. The sample yields under 250,000 distinct CDR3 sequences, 15% seen once. The source is an adult woman who had mild COVID-19 (a few samples of this study predate the infection). Cell type and time point are not known. Sequences were obtained from PBMCs or a T cell subset sorted from them (not recorded which). This chain connects TRBV24-1 to TRBJ2-2; 8 nucleotides match TRBD1. Written as DNA, the CDR3 is TGTGCCACCAGTCCCAATGGACAGGGTGGAATCACCGGGGAGCTGTTTTTT. This gives the protein CATSPNGQGGITGELFF.